The 24 T cell receptor beta chains listed next were all sequenced from one sample in a study of T cell responses to AZD1222 COVID-19 vaccine. Here immunoSEQ multiplex PCR was the method, and the copy in TCRdb shows in-frame clones only, minus some. Of about 180,000 clones listed, 70% to 90% are singletons. Material: peripheral blood, obtained 28 days after the second AZD1222 dose. The receptors stem from an adult who received the AZD1222 COVID-19 vaccine.

The chain employs TRBV29-1 and TRBJ1-1; no reliable D call. The CDR3 loop spans 14 amino acids. Germline CDR1 reads SQVTM; CDR2 reads ANQGSEA. Trimming took off 4 bases at V and 1 base at J, with 13 bases between the two ends. The CDR3 sequence: CSVGFNPANTEAFF. CDR3 bases: TGCAGCGTTGGATTTAACCCCGCGAACACTGAAGCTTTCTTT.

The chain couples TRBV4-3 to TRBJ1-4; 10 bases align to TRBD1. The CDR3 runs to 15 residues. The trim removed 4 bases at V and 10 bases at J, leaving 9 bases unmatched. Germline V lookup: CDR1 LGHNA, CDR2 YSLEER. CDR3 nucleotide sequence: TGCGCCAGCAGCCGGAGCGGGACAGGGGTCGGAAAACTGTTTTTT. Amino acid sequence: CASSRSGTGVGKLFF.

The chain has TRBV10-2 and TRBJ1-5; D unresolved. Per the germline V gene, CDR1 is WSHSY and CDR2 is SAAADI. Trimming removed 2 bases at V and 6 bases at J, with 5 bases between. The CDR3 contains 12 residues. The DNA of the CDR3 is TGCGCCAGCAGTGAGGATCGTCAGCCCCAGCATTTT. It translates to CASSEDRQPQHF.

This clone was counted between two and nine times. The chain links TRBV19 to TRBJ2-3, with D maybe TRBD2 (5 bases). V dropped 7 bases and J dropped 1 base, with 9 bases sitting between them. There are 13 residues in the CDR3. In germline, CDR1 is LNHDA, CDR2 SQIVND (reference sequence). The CDR3 DNA reads TGTGCCAGTAACCGGGGAGGCACAGATACGCAGTATTTT. Translated: CASNRGGTDTQYF.

CDR3 protein: CASSQQGSNVLTF. The CDR3 bases are TGTGCCAGCTCGCAACAGGGTTCCAACGTCCTGACTTTC. V and J are TRBV18 and TRBJ2-6, with D possibly matching TRBD1 (6 bases). The ends were cut back, 6 bases at V and 8 bases at J, with 11 bases in the middle. The CDR3 runs 13 residues. Germline V CDR1 and CDR2: KGHSH, LQKENI.

The chain carries TRBV11-2 and TRBJ2-7; 12 bases are shared with TRBD1. Germline CDR1 SGHAT, CDR2 FQNNGV. The CDR3 is 14 amino acids. V shed 5 bases and J 7 bases; nucleotides not matched to a gene: 6. The CDR3 is CASSRGQGAFEQYF. The CDR3 coding sequence is TGTGCCAGCAGCCGGGGACAGGGGGCGTTTGAGCAGTACTTC.

The chain employs TRBV7-9 and TRBJ2-5; the D is unclear. The ends were cut back, 1 base at V and 5 bases at J, with 8 bases in the middle. The CDR3 has 13 residues. Germline-derived CDR1 and CDR2 are SEHNR and FQNEAQ (reference sequence). Here the CDR3 reads CASSLVTLETQYF. CDR3 nucleotides: TGTGCCAGCAGCTTAGTAACTTTGGAGACCCAGTACTTC.

The CDR3 DNA reads TGTGCCAGCAGCTTCGACAGGGGCCCTAGCAATCAGCCCCAGCATTTT. It is translated as CASSFDRGPSNQPQHF. The rearrangement joins TRBV7-2 to TRBJ1-5; 8 positions match TRBD1. Per the germline V gene, CDR1 is SGHTA and CDR2 is FQGNSA. J was trimmed by 0 bases and V by 3 bases; bases with no gene match: 4. The CDR3 consists of 16 residues.

The rearrangement uses TRBV9 and TRBJ2-5; D gene ambiguous. Germline V gene lookup returns CDR1 SGDLS and CDR2 YYNGEE. Deletions cut 4 bases from V and 5 bases from J, with 6 bases between. The CDR3 loop spans 11 amino acids. The CDR3 DNA is TGTGCCAGCAGCCTCGGGGAGACCCAGTACTTC. Its protein is CASSLGETQYF.

V usage is TRBV30 and J usage is TRBJ2-7; unclear D gene. Germline values: CDR1 GTSNPN, CDR2 SVGIG (reference sequence). Trimming cost V 4 bases and J 2 bases, with 9 bases left between them. CDR3 length: 12 amino acids. The CDR3 nucleotides are TGTGCCTGGACCGAGGAACCCTACGAGCAGTACTTC. Translation gives CAWTEEPYEQYF.

The gene calls are TRBV19 and TRBJ1-2; 11 bases align to TRBD1. V trimming: 8 bases; J trimming: 6 bases; junction bases outside the gene matches: 2. There are 12 residues in the CDR3. Germline loops: CDR1 LNHDA, CDR2 SQIVND (reference sequence). CDR3 sequence (DNA): TGTGCCAGTCGGGACAGGGGGAATGGCTACACCTTC. It specifies CASRDRGNGYTF.

V usage is TRBV7-7 and J usage is TRBJ2-5; D is possibly TRBD1 (8 bases). Germline V gene sequence: CDR1 SSHAT, CDR2 FNYEAQ (reference sequence). Between the trimmed V and J ends, which lost 4 bases and 5 bases, there was a span of 14 bases. The length of the CDR3 is 14 residues. The DNA for the CDR3 is TGTGCCAGCAGCTCGACAGGGGAGGGGGAGACCCAGTACTTC. Amino acid sequence: CASSSTGEGETQYF.

The chain uses TRBV2 and TRBJ2-5, with TRBD2 matching 14 bases. CDR3 size: 17 residues. Per the germline V gene, CDR1 is SNHLY and CDR2 is FYNNEI. V was pared by 7 bases and J by 5 bases, with 12 bases of the junction left unmatched. CDR3 DNA: TGTGCCAGCAAGCCGGAGGGACTAGCGGGGGCCAGTGAGACCCAGTACTTC. This translates into CASKPEGLAGASETQYF.

This clone is a singleton in its sample. V is TRBV18 and J is TRBJ1-2, with D possibly matching TRBD1 (5 bases). CDR3 size: 15 residues. Trimming shortened V by 2 bases and J by 2 bases, and 12 bases separated the two germline ends. Germline CDR1 KGHSH, CDR2 LQKENI. CDR3 amino acids: CASSPAGTENYGYTF. CDR3 nucleotide sequence: TGTGCCAGCTCACCAGCGGGGACGGAGAACTATGGCTACACCTTC.

The chain carries TRBV14 and TRBJ2-1; D remains unclear. The germline gives CDR1 SGHDN, CDR2 FVKESK. V was clipped by 0 bases and J by 10 bases, with 19 bases between them. This CDR3 is 16 amino acids long. CDR3 loop: CASSQDTWGPAPEQFF. The CDR3 bases are TGTGCCAGCAGCCAAGATACGTGGGGTCCCGCCCCGGAGCAGTTCTTC.

The chain is built from TRBV7-9 and TRBJ1-4; D not certain. The CDR3 extends over 15 amino acids. V lost 2 bases and J lost 7, with 14 bases in between. Germline V gene data show CDR1 as SEHNR and CDR2 as FQNEAQ (reference sequence). CDR3 residues: CASSLNPGMSEKLFF. CDR3 DNA sequence: TGTGCCAGCAGCTTAAATCCGGGTATGAGTGAAAAACTGTTTTTT.

This chain joins TRBV5-1 and TRBJ2-7, with 10 nucleotides matching TRBD2. Germline CDR1 SGHRS, CDR2 YFSETQ. Trimming removed 0 bases from V and 0 bases from J; junction bases left unmatched: 6. The CDR3 is made up of 17 amino acids. The CDR3: CASSLVLAGASSYEQYF. The CDR3, as DNA: TGCGCCAGCAGCTTGGTCCTAGCGGGGGCAAGCTCCTACGAGCAGTACTTC. The variable domain in full, completed from reference TRBV5-1 and TRBJ2-7, reads KAGVTQTPRYLIKTRGQQVTLSCSPISGHRSVSWYQQTPGQGLQFLFEYFSETQRNKGNFPGRFSGRQFSNSRSEMNVSTLELGDSALYLCASSLVLAGASSYEQYFGPGTRLTVT.

V usage is TRBV6-5 and J usage is TRBJ2-5, with a possible D match to TRBD2 (6 bases). Germline CDR1 MNHEY, CDR2 SVGAGI. The CDR3 loop spans 12 amino acids. Trimming left V 6 bases short and J 5 bases short, with 10 bases between. The CDR3 sequence: CASRTRGETQYF. The CDR3 nucleotides are TGTGCCAGCAGGACTAGAGGGGAGACCCAGTACTTC.

The CDR3 DNA sequence: TGCAGCGTTGAGAACAGGGGGAATAACATTCAGTACTTC. This sequence encodes CSVENRGNNIQYF. The rearrangement uses TRBV29-1 and TRBJ2-4; 8 positions match TRBD1. There are 13 residues in the CDR3. Trimming removed 3 bases from V and 7 bases from J; junction bases left unmatched: 5. Germline CDR1 SQVTM, CDR2 ANQGSEA. The full variable domain, rest sourced from reference TRBV29-1 and TRBJ2-4, is SAVISQKPSRDICQRGTSLTIQCQVDSQVTMMFWYRQQPGQSLTLIATANQGSEATYESGFVIDKFPISRPNLTFSTLTVSNMSPEDSSIYLCSVENRGNNIQYFGAGTRLSVL.

This clone showed up just a few times. The CDR3 region is CAFRHGSTEAFF. The CDR3 coding sequence is TGTGCCTTCCGCCATGGGTCCACTGAAGCTTTCTTT. The V gene is TRBV30, the J gene TRBJ1-1; D is undetermined. CDR1 is GTSNPN and CDR2 is SVGIG in the germline V gene (reference sequence). The CDR3 runs to 12 residues. The ends were cut back, 7 bases at V and 4 bases at J, with 13 bases in the middle.

The chain carries TRBV19 and TRBJ2-7, with D maybe TRBD1 (5 bases). The germline V gene has CDR1 LNHDA and CDR2 SQIVND (reference sequence). Trimming stripped 0 bases from V and 2 bases from J, with 8 bases between. The CDR3 runs to 14 residues. In nucleotides, the CDR3 is TGTGCCAGTAGTATAGATCCAGGGACCTACGAGCAGTACTTC. Translation: CASSIDPGTYEQYF.

The rearrangement uses TRBV7-2 and TRBJ2-7; D not resolved. The CDR3 sequence is 14 residues long. The ends were cut back, 1 base at V and 4 bases at J, with 11 bases in the middle. CDR1 is SGHTA and CDR2 is FQGNSA in the germline V gene. CDR3 protein: CASSLVVVEYEQYF. The CDR3 region has the DNA TGTGCCAGCAGCTTAGTGGTTGTGGAATACGAGCAGTACTTC.

The chain links TRBV5-1 to TRBJ1-3, with a possible D match to TRBD1 (5 bases). The CDR3 length is 14 residues. V dropped 0 bases and J dropped 4 bases, with 8 bases sitting between them. Looked up from germline, CDR1 is SGHRS and CDR2 is YFSETQ. The CDR3 spells CASSLGRDGNTIYF. The CDR3 DNA follows: TGCGCCAGCAGCTTGGGCAGGGACGGAAACACCATATATTTT.

J is TRBJ2-1 and V is TRBV11-2; 7 positions match TRBD1. The CDR3 length is 15 residues. CDR1 SGHAT and CDR2 FQNNGV come from the germline V gene. Trimming took 2 bases from V and 7 from J; bases not matched to a gene: 8. CDR3 loop: CASSLHRGSLNEQFF. The CDR3 nucleotides are TGTGCCAGCAGCTTACACAGGGGCAGTTTGAATGAGCAGTTCTTC.